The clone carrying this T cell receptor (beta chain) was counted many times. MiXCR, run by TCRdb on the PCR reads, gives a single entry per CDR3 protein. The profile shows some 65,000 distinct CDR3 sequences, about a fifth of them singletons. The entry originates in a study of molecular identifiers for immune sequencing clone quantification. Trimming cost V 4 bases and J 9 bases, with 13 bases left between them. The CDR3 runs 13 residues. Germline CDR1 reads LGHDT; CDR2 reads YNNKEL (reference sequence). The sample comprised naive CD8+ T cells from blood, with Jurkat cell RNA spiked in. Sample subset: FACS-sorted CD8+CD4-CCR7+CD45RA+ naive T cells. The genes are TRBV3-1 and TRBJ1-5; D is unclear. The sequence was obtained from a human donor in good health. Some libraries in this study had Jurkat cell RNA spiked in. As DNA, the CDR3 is TGTGCCAGCAGCCCTCCGGGCCTCTGGCCCCAGCATTTT. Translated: CASSPPGLWPQHF.